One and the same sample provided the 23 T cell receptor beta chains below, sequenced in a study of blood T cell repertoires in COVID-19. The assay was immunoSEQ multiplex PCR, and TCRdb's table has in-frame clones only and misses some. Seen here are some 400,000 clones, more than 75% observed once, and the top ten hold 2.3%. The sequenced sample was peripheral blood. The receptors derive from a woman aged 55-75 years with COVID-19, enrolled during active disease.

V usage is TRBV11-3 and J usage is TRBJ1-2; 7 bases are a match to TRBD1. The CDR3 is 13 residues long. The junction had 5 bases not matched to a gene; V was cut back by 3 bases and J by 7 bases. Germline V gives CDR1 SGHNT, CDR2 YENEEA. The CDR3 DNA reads TGTGCCAGCAGCTTGTCAGGGGGAAGTGGCTACACCTTC. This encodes CASSLSGGSGYTF.

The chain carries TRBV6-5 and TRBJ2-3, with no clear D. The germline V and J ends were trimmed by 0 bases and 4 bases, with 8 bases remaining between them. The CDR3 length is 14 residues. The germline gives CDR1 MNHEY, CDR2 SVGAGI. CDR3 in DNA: TGTGCCAGCAGTTACTCGAAGTCGGCAGATACGCAGTATTTT. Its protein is CASSYSKSADTQYF.

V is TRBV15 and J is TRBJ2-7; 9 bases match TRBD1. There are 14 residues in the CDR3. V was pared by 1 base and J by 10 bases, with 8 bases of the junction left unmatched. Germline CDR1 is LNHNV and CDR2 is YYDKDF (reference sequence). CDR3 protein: CATSRGGTGKEQYF. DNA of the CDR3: TGTGCCACCAGCAGAGGTGGGACAGGGAAGGAACAGTACTTC.

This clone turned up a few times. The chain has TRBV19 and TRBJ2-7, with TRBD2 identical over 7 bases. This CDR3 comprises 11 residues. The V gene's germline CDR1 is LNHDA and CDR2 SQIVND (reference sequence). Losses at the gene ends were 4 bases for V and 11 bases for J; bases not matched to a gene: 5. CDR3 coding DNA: TGTGCCAGTAGTAACGGGGGGAGGGAGTACTTC. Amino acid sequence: CASSNGGREYF.

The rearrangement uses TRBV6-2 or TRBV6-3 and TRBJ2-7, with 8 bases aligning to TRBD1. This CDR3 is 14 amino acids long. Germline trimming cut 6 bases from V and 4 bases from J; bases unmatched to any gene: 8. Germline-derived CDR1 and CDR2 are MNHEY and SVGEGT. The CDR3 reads CASSQRQGRYEQYF. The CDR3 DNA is TGTGCCAGCAGCCAGAGACAGGGGAGGTACGAGCAGTACTTC.

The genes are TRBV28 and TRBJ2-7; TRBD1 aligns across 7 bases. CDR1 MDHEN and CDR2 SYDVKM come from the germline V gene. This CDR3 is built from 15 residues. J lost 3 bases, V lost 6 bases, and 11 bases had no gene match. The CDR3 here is CASRPLGQHFYEQYF. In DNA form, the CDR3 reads TGTGCCAGCAGACCACTGGGACAGCACTTCTACGAGCAGTACTTC.

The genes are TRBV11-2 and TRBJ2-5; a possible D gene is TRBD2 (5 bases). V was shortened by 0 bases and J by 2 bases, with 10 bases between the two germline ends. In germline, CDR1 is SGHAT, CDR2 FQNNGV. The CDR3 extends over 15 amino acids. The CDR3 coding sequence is TGTGCCAGCAGCTTAGAAGGAGGAGTACAAGAGACCCAGTACTTC. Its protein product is CASSLEGGVQETQYF.

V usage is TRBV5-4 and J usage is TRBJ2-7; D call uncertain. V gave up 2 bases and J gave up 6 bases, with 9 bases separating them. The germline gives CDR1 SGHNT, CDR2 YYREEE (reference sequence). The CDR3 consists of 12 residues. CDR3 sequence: CASSFGTGEQYF. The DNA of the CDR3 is TGTGCCAGCAGCTTTGGAACGGGCGAGCAGTACTTC.

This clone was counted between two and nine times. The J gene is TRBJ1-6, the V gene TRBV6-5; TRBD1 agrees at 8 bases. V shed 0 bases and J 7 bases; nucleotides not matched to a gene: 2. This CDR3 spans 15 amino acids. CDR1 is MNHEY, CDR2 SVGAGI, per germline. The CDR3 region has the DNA TGTGCCAGCAGTTACTCGGGACAGGCCAATTCACCCCTCCACTTT. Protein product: CASSYSGQANSPLHF.

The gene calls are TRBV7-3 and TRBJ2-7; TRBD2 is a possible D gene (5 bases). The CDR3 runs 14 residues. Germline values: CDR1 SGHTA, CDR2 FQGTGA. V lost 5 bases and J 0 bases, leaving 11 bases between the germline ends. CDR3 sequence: CASSGGGPSYEQYF. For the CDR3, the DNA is TGTGCCAGCAGCGGAGGCGGACCCTCCTACGAGCAGTACTTC.

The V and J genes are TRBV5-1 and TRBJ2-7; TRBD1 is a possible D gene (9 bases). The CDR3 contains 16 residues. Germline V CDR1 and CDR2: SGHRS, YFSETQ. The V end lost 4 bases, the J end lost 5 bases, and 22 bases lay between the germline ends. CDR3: CASSPTGGTGPNEQYF. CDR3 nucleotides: TGCGCCAGCAGCCCCACGGGGGGGACAGGGCCAAACGAGCAGTACTTC.

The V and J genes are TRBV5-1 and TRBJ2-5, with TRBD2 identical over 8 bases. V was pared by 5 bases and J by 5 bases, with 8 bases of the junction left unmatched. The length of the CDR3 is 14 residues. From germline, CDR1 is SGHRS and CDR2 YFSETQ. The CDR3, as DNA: TGCGCCAGCAGTTCGGGGGGGAATTGGGAGACCCAGTACTTC. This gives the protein CASSSGGNWETQYF.

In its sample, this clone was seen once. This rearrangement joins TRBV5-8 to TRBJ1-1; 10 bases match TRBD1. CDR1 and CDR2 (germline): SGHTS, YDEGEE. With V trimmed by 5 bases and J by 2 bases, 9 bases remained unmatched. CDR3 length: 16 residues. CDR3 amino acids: CASRSGTGVENTEAFF. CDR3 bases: TGTGCCAGCAGGTCCGGGACAGGGGTAGAAAACACTGAAGCTTTCTTT.

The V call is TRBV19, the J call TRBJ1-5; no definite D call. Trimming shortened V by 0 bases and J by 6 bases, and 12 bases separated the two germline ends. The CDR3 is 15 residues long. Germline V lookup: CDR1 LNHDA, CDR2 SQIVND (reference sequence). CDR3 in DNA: TGTGCCAGTAGTATAGATCTCTGGGCCGTTCAGCCCCAGCATTTT. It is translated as CASSIDLWAVQPQHF.

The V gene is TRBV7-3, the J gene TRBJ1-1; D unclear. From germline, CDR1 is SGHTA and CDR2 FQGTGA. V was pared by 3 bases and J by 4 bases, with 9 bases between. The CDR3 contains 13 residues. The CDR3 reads CASSFAGGTEAFF. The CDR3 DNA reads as TGTGCCAGCAGCTTTGCAGGAGGCACTGAAGCTTTCTTT.

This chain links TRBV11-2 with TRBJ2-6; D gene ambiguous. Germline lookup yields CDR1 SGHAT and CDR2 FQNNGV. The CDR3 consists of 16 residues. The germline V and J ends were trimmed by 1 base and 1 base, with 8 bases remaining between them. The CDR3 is CASSLVAGSGANVLTF. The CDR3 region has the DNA TGTGCCAGCAGCTTAGTAGCCGGATCTGGGGCCAACGTCCTGACTTTC. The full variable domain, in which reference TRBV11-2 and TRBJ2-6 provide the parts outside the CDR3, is EAGVAQSPRYKIIEKRQSVAFWCNPISGHATLYWYQQILGQGPKLLIQFQNNGVVDDSQLPKDRFSAERLKGVDSTLKIQPAKLEDSAVYLCASSLVAGSGANVLTFGAGSRLTVL.

Here the CDR3 reads CASSYGGGYGYTF. The CDR3 bases are TGTGCCAGCAGTTACGGGGGGGGCTATGGCTACACCTTC. V gene TRBV6-5 combines with J gene TRBJ1-2; maybe TRBD1 (5 bases). The germline V and J ends were trimmed by 2 bases and 4 bases, with 8 bases remaining between them. CDR1 is MNHEY and CDR2 is SVGAGI in the germline V gene. There are 13 residues in the CDR3.

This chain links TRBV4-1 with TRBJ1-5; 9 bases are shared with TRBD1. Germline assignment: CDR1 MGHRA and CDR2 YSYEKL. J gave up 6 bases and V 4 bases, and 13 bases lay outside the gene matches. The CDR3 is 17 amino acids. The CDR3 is CASSPNKGGQGSQPQHF. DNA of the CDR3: TGCGCCAGCAGCCCCAACAAAGGGGGACAGGGAAGTCAGCCCCAGCATTTT.

The CDR3 loop reads CASSSGGTHYSSTEAFF. For the CDR3, the DNA is TGCGCCAGCAGCTCGGGGGGGACCCACTACTCGAGCACTGAAGCTTTCTTT. The V and J genes are TRBV5-1 and TRBJ1-1; D perhaps matches TRBD1 (5 bases). CDR3 length: 17 residues. Germline V gene lookup returns CDR1 SGHRS and CDR2 YFSETQ. Trimming left V 3 bases short and J 4 bases short, with 22 bases between. Drawing the rest from reference TRBV5-1 and TRBJ1-1, the complete variable domain is KAGVTQTPRYLIKTRGQQVTLSCSPISGHRSVSWYQQTPGQGLQFLFEYFSETQRNKGNFPGRFSGRQFSNSRSEMNVSTLELGDSALYLCASSSGGTHYSSTEAFFGQGTRLTVV.

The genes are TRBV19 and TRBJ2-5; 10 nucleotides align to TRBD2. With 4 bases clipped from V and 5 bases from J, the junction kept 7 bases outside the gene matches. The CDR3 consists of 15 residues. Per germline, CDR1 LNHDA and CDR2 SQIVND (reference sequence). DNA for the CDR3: TGTGCCAGTAGTACCCATCTAGCGGGGGAGGAGACCCAGTACTTC. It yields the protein CASSTHLAGEETQYF.

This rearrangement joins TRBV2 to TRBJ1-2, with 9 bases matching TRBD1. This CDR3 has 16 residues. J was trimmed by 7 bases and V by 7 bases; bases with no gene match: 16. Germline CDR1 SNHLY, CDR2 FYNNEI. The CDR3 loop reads CASTPWGQGERGGYTF. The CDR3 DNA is TGTGCCAGCACCCCCTGGGGACAGGGAGAGAGGGGTGGCTACACCTTC.

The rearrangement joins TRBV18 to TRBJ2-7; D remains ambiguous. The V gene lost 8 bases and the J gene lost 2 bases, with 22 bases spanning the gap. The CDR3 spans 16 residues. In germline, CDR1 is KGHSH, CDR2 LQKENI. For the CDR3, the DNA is TGTGCCAGCCAACCACTGGTAATCAGGTTTCCCTACGAGCAGTACTTC. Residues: CASQPLVIRFPYEQYF.

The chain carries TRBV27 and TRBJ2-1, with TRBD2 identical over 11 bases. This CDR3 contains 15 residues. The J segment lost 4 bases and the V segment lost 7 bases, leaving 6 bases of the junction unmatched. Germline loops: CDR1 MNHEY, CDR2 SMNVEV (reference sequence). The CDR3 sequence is CASTWRLAGYNEQFF. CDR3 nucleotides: TGTGCCAGCACCTGGCGACTAGCGGGGTACAATGAGCAGTTCTTC.